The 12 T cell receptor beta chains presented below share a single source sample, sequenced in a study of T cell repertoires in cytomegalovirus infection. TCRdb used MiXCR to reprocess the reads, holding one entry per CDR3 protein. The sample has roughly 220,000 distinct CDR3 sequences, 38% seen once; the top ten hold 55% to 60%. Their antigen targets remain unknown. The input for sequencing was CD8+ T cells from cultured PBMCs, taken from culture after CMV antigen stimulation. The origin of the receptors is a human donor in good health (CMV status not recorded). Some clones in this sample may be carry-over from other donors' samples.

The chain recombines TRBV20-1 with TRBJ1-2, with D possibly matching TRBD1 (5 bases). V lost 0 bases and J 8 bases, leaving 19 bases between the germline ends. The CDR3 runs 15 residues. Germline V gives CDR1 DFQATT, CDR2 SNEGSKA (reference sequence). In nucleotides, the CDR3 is TGCAGTGCTAGAGATCCCCGGGGACCCCGTGGGGGCTACACCTTC. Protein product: CSARDPRGPRGGYTF.

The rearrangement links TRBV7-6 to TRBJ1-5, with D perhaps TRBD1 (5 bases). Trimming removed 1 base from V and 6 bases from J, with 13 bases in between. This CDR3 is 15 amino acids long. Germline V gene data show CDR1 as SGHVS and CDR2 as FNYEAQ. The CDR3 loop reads CASSLVKGFVQPQHF. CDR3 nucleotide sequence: TGTGCCAGCAGCTTAGTTAAGGGGTTTGTTCAGCCCCAGCATTTT.

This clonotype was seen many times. CDR3 amino acids: CASSLVQGWDGYTF. The CDR3 DNA follows: TGTGCCAGCAGCTTAGTACAGGGTTGGGATGGCTACACCTTC. The chain links TRBV7-9 to TRBJ1-2; a weak D match, TRBD1 (6 bases). V lost 1 base to trimming and J lost 6 bases, with 12 bases between them. The CDR3 covers 14 residues. The germline V gene has CDR1 SEHNR and CDR2 FQNEAQ (reference sequence).

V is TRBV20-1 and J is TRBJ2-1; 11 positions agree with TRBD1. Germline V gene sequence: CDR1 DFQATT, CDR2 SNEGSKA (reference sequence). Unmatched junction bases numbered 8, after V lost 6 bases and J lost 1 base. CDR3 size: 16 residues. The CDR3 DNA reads TGCAGTGCCCCTGGACAGGGGGCAATTTCCTACAATGAGCAGTTCTTC. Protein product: CSAPGQGAISYNEQFF.

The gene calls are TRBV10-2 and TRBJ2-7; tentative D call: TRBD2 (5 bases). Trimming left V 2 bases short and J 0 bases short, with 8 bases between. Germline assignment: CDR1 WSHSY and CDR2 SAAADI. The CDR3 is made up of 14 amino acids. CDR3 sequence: CASSEEGYSYEQYF. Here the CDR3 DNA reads TGCGCCAGCAGTGAGGAGGGTTACTCCTACGAGCAGTACTTC.

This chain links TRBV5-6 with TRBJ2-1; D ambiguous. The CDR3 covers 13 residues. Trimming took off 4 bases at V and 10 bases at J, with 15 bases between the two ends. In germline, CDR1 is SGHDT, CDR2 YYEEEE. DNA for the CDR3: TGTGCCAGCAGCCCGACCCCCGGAGAGGAGCAGTTCTTC. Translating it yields CASSPTPGEEQFF.

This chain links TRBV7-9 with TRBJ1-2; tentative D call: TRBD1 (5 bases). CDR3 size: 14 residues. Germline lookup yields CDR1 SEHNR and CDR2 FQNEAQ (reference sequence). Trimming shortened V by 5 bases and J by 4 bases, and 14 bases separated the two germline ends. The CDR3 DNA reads TGTGCCAGCAGCCGAGGGGATGGCACCTATGGCTACACCTTC. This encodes CASSRGDGTYGYTF. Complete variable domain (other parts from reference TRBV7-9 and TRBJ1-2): DTGVSQNPRHKITKRGQNVTFRCDPISEHNRLYWYRQTLGQGPEFLTYFQNEAQLEKSRLLSDRFSAERPKGSFSTLEIQRTEQGDSAMYLCASSRGDGTYGYTFGSGTRLTVV.

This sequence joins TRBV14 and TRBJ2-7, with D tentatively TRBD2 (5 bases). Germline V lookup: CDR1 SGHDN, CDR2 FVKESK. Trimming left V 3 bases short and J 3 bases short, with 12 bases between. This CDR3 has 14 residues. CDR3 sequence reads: CASSQRATNYEQYF. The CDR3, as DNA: TGTGCCAGCAGCCAGAGGGCAACCAACTACGAGCAGTACTTC.

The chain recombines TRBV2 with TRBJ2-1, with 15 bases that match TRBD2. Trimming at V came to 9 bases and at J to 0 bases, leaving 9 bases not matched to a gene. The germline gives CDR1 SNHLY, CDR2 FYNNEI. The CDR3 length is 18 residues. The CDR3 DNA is TGTGCCAGTCTCGGACTAGCGGGAGGGCCGAGCTCCTACAATGAGCAGTTCTTC. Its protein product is CASLGLAGGPSSYNEQFF.

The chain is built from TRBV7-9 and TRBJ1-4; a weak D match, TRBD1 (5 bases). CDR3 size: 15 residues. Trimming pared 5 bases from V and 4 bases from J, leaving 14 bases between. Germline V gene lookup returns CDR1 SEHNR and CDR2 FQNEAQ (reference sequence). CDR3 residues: CASSARQLFNEKLFF. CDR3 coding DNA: TGTGCCAGCAGCGCCCGACAGCTGTTTAATGAAAAACTGTTTTTT. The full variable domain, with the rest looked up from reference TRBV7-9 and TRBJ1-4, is DTGVSQNPRHKITKRGQNVTFRCDPISEHNRLYWYRQTLGQGPEFLTYFQNEAQLEKSRLLSDRFSAERPKGSFSTLEIQRTEQGDSAMYLCASSARQLFNEKLFFGSGTQLSVL.

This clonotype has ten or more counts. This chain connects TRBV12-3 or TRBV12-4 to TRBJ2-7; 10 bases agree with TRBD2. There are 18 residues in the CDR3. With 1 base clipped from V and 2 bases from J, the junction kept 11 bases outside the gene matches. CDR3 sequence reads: CASSLEIMKAGGTYEQYF. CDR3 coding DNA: TGTGCCAGCAGTTTAGAGATCATGAAAGCGGGGGGGACCTACGAGCAGTACTTC.

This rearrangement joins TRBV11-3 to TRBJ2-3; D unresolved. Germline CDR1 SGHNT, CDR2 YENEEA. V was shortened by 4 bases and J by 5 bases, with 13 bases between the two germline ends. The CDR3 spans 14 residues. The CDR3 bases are TGTGCCAGCAGCTCAGAAGGACGTGGAGATACGCAGTATTTT. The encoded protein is CASSSEGRGDTQYF.